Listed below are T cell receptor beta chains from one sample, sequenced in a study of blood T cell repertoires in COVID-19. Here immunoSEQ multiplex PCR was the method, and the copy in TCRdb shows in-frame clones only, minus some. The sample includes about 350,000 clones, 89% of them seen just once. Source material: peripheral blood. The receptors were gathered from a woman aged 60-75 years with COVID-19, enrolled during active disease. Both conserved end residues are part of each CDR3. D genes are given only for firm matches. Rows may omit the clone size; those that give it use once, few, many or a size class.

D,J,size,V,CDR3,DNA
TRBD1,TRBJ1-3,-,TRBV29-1,CSVVGQGLDTIYF,TGCAGCGTTGTCGGACAGGGACTGGACACCATATATTTT
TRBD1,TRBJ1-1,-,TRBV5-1,CASSLLAGGQPMNTEAFF,TGCGCCAGCAGCTTGCTTGCAGGGGGCCAACCTATGAACACTGAAGCTTTCTTT
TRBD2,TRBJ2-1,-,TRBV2,CASMGVAGAYSYNEQFF,TGTGCCAGCATGGGGGTAGCGGGGGCCTACTCCTACAATGAGCAGTTCTTC
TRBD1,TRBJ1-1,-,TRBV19,CASSSRQGARNTEAFF,TGTGCCAGTAGTTCCCGTCAGGGGGCAAGGAACACTGAAGCTTTCTTT
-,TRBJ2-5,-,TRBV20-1,CSALHQETQYF,TGCAGTGCTCTCCACCAAGAGACCCAGTACTTC
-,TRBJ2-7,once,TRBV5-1,CASSLGASSYSYEQYF,TGCGCCAGCAGCTTGGGTGCATCGAGCTATTCCTACGAGCAGTACTTC
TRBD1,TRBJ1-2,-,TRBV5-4,CASSSTYRTGQNYGYTF,TGTGCCAGCAGCTCCACTTATAGGACAGGGCAGAACTATGGCTACACCTTC
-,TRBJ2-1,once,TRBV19,CASKLSPSYNEQFF,TGTGCCAGTAAACTTTCTCCTTCCTACAATGAGCAGTTCTTC
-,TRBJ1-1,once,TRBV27,CASRTPQANTEAFF,TGTGCCAGCAGGACCCCTCAGGCCAACACTGAAGCTTTCTTT
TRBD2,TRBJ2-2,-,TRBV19,CASSIFNVAGGLPGELFF,TGTGCCAGTAGTATTTTTAACGTGGCGGGGGGGCTTCCCGGGGAGCTGTTTTTT
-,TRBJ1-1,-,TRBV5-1,CASSPLQGYRNTEAFF,TGCGCCAGCAGCCCCCTACAGGGATATCGGAACACTGAAGCTTTCTTT
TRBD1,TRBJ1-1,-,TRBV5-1,CASLSGDSPTKAFF,TGCGCCAGCCTCTCGGGGGACAGCCCTACTAAAGCTTTCTTT
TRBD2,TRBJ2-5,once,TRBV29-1,CSVTSGGAWETQYF,TGCAGCGTGACTAGCGGGGGGGCCTGGGAGACCCAGTACTTC
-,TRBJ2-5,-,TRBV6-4,CASRATSRETQYF,TGTGCCAGCAGGGCGACTAGTAGAGAGACCCAGTACTTC
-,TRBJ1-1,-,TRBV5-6,CASSRNRVRNTEAFF,TGTGCCAGCAGTAGGAACAGGGTGAGGAACACTGAAGCTTTCTTT
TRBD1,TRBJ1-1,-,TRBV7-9,CASSLVGQGFSEAFF,TGTGCCAGCAGCTTAGTGGGACAGGGATTTTCTGAAGCTTTCTTT
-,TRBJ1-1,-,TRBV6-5,CASSHRDNTEAFF,TGTGCCAGCAGTCACAGGGATAACACTGAAGCTTTCTTT
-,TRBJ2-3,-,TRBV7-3,CASSLQDGRTDTQYF,TGTGCCAGCAGCTTACAAGACGGCAGGACAGATACGCAGTATTTT
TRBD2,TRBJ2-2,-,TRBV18,CASSLSGGSGELFF,TGTGCCAGCTCGCTCAGCGGGGGCTCCGGGGAGCTGTTTTTT
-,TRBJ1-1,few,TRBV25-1,CASSRVSEAFF,TGTGCCAGCAGCCGGGTATCTGAAGCTTTCTTT
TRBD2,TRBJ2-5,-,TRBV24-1,CATSGAGGIQETQYF,TGTGCCACCAGTGGGGCGGGGGGCATCCAAGAGACCCAGTACTTC
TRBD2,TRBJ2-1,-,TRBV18,CASSPPSGLAGVGEQFF,TGTGCCAGCTCACCACCGTCGGGACTAGCGGGGGTGGGTGAGCAGTTCTTC
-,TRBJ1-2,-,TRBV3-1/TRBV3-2,CASSQAGSGGYTF,TGTGCCAGCAGCCAAGCTGGATCCGGGGGCTACACCTTC
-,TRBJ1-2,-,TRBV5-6,CASSATGSYGYTF,TGTGCCAGCAGCGCGACAGGTTCCTATGGCTACACCTTC
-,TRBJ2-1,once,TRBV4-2,CASSHPYGNEQFF,TGTGCCAGCAGCCACCCCTATGGTAATGAGCAGTTCTTC
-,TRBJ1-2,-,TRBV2,CASIKRAGAGYTF,TGTGCCAGCATAAAACGGGCAGGGGCAGGCTACACCTTC
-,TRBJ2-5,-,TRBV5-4,CASSLRYQETQYF,TGTGCCAGCAGCCTACGGTACCAAGAGACCCAGTACTTC
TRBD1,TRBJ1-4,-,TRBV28,CASSLLGQGISATNEKLFF,TGTGCCAGCAGTTTACTGGGACAGGGAATATCAGCAACTAATGAAAAACTGTTTTTT
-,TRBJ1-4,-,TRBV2,CASSRGQLNEKLFF,TGTGCCAGCAGTAGAGGACAGTTAAATGAAAAACTGTTTTTT
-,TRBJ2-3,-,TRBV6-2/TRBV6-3,CASSSGDSNTDTQYF,TGTGCCAGCAGTTCCGGGGACTCTAACACAGATACGCAGTATTTT
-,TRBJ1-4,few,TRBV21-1,CASSTISGTGGYEKLFF,TGTGCCAGCAGCACGATTTCCGGGACGGGGGGGTATGAAAAACTGTTTTTT
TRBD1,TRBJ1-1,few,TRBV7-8,CASSPRGQGWTEAFF,TGTGCCAGCAGCCCCCGAGGACAGGGATGGACTGAAGCTTTCTTT
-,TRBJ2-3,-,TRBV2,CASTFTDTQYF,TGTGCCAGCACCTTCACAGATACGCAGTATTTT
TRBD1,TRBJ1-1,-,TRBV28,CASSYSRGLNTEAFF,TGTGCCAGCAGCTATAGCAGGGGGCTGAACACTGAAGCTTTCTTT
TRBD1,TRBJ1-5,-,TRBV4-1,CASSQWSGGQGPQPQHF,TGCGCCAGCAGCCAGTGGAGTGGGGGACAGGGCCCTCAGCCCCAGCATTTT
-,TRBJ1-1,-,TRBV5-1,CASSPGELPSSEAFF,TGCGCCAGCAGCCCGGGGGAGCTCCCCTCTTCTGAAGCTTTCTTT
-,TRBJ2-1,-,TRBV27,CASSLEGGFNEQFF,TGTGCCAGCAGTTTAGAAGGGGGATTCAATGAGCAGTTCTTC
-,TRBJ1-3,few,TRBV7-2,CASSLGSLRSGGNTIYF,TGTGCCAGCAGCTTAGGGAGTCTCAGGTCGGGAGGAAACACCATATATTTT
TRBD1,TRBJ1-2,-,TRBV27,CASSYPPDRVEGYTF,TGTGCCAGCAGTTACCCTCCTGACAGGGTTGAAGGCTACACCTTC
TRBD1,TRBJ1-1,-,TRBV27,CASTRGGSMNTEAFF,TGTGCCAGCACCCGAGGGGGCAGCATGAACACTGAAGCTTTCTTT
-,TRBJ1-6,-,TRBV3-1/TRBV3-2,CASSQVGGANSPLHF,TGTGCCAGCAGCCAAGTAGGCGGGGCCAATTCACCCCTCCACTTT
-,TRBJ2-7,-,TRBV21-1,CASSKLGAETYEQYF,TGTGCCAGCAGCAAGCTGGGGGCAGAAACCTACGAGCAGTACTTC
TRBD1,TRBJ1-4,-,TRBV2,CASRDDRVNEKLFF,TGTGCCAGCAGGGATGACAGGGTGAATGAAAAACTGTTTTTT
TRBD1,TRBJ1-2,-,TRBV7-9,CASSQTGDGYTF,TGTGCCAGCAGCCAGACAGGGGACGGCTACACCTTC
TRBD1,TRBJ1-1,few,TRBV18,CASSPGQGGTTEAFF,TGTGCCAGCTCACCGGGACAGGGGGGGACCACTGAAGCTTTCTTT
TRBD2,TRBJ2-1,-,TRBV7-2,CASSRGGLSYNEQFF,TGTGCCAGCAGCCGCGGGGGACTCTCCTACAATGAGCAGTTCTTC
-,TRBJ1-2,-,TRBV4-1,CASTLGGANYGYTF,TGCGCCAGCACCCTGGGGGGAGCTAACTATGGCTACACCTTC
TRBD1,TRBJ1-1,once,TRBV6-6,CASSPDRENTEAFF,TGTGCCAGCAGCCCCGACAGGGAGAACACTGAAGCTTTCTTT
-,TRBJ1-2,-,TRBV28,CASSPGGVERHGYTF,TGTGCCAGCAGTCCCGGCGGGGTAGAACGGCATGGCTACACCTTC
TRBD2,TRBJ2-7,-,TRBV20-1,CSARWGGEQYF,TGCAGTGCTAGATGGGGGGGAGAGCAGTACTTC
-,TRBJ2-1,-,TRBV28,CASSYISGFNEQFF,TGTGCCAGCAGTTACATTTCAGGGTTCAATGAGCAGTTCTTC
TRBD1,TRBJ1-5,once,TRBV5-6,CASSFRGSGNQPQHF,TGTGCCAGCAGCTTCAGGGGGTCGGGCAATCAGCCCCAGCATTTT
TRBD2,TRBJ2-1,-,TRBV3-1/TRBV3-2,CASKNQRGAYNEQFF,TGTGCCAGCAAGAATCAGCGGGGGGCCTACAATGAGCAGTTCTTC
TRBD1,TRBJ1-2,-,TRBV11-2,CASSSPGTVGF,TGTGCCAGCAGCTCCCCTGGGACAGTGGGCTTC
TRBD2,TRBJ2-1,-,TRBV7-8,CASSSGGALYNEQFF,TGTGCCAGCAGCTCCGGGGGGGCCTTGTACAATGAGCAGTTCTTC
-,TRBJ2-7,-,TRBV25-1,CASTIGGEQYF,TGTGCCAGCACCATAGGAGGCGAGCAGTACTTC
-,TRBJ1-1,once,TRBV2,CASSRAVNTEAFF,TGTGCCAGCAGTAGAGCGGTGAACACTGAAGCTTTCTTT
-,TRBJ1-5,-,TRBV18,CASSPSGGNQPQHF,TGTGCCAGCTCACCCTCGGGGGGCAATCAGCCCCAGCATTTT